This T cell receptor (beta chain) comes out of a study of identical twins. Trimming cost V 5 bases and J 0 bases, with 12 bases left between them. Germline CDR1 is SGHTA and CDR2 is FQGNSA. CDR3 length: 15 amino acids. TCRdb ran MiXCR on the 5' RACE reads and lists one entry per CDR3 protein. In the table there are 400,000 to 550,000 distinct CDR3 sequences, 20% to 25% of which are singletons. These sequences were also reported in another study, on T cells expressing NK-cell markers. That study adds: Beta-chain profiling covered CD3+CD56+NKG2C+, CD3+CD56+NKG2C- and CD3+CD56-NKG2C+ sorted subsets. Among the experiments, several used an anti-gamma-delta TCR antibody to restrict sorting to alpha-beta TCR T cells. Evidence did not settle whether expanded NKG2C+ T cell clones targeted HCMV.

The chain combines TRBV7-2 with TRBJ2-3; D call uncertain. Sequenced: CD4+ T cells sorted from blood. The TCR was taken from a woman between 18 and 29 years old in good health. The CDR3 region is CASSAWAASTDTQYF. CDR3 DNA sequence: TGTGCCAGCAGCGCATGGGCAGCTAGCACAGATACGCAGTATTTT.